This entry features one T cell receptor (beta chain) sequence. The CDR3 is 12 residues long. Between the trimmed V and J ends, which lost 3 bases and 5 bases, there was a span of 5 bases. Germline lookup yields CDR1 MGHRA and CDR2 YSYEKL. The sample originates from a study of blood T cell repertoires in COVID-19. At the level of the study: Sources were T cells, B-cell-depleted T cells, or PBMCs; the material itself was cDNA or gDNA.

Residents of 24 US areas, aged about 18 to 95 years, made up the participants. The repertoire was sequenced with immunoSEQ multiplex PCR; TCRdb's copy has only in-frame clones and lacks some. The sample consists of about 220,000 clones, just over 85% of them appearing once. The sequence was obtained from a woman in her thirties or forties with acute COVID-19. V gene TRBV4-1 combines with J gene TRBJ2-1; D not certain. The sequenced sample consisted of PBMCs or T cells enriched from blood (not recorded which). CDR3 nucleotides: TGCGCCAGCAGCCACATAGACAATGAGCAGTTCTTC. It codes for CASSHIDNEQFF.